The clone carrying this TCR beta chain was observed a handful of times. What it recognizes is unknown. 60 Vbeta and 13 Jbeta primers were used in PCR. Profiled with immunoSEQ multiplex PCR; TCRdb holds only in-frame clones, not every one. The sample includes under 95,000 clones, about 7.6% of them seen just once. This specimen comes from a study of cytomegalovirus exposure and HLA in healthy donors. Study-wide findings and caveats: While the bulk of TCR sequences proved rare, some public TCRs turned up in many donors. The sole available immune exposure information was CMV serostatus. Previous analysis showed most TCR beta V segments were productive about 87% or about 30% of the time. In a later analysis, compared with equally common non-associated chains, HLA-associated beta chains were more expanded.

The sample comprised PBMCs. The TCR sequence derives from a man in his fifties or sixties in good health and CMV-seronegative.

The CDR3 region has the DNA TGTGCCAGCAGCGCGGCATCCAGTCGCCCTTCTGGAAACACCATATATTTT. Translated: CASSAASSRPSGNTIYF. V usage is TRBV13 and J usage is TRBJ1-3; no clear D gene. V was cut by 5 bases and J by 1 base, with 18 bases left in between. From germline, CDR1 is PRHDT and CDR2 FYEKMQ (reference sequence). The length of the CDR3 is 17 residues.